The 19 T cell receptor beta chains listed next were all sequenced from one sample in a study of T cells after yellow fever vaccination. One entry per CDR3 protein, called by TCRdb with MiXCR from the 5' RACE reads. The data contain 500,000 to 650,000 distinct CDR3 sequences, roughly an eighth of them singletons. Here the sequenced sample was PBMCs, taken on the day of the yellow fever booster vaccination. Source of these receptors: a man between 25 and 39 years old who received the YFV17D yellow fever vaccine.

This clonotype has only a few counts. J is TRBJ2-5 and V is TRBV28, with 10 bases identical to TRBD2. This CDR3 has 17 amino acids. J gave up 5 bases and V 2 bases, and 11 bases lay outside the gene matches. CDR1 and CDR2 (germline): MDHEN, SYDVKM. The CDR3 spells CASSLGASGRTWETQYF. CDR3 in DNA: TGTGCCAGCAGTTTAGGGGCTAGCGGGAGAACGTGGGAGACCCAGTACTTC. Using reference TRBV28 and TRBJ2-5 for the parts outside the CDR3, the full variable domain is DVKVTQSSRYLVKRTGEKVFLECVQDMDHENMFWYRQDPGLGLRLIYFSYDVKMKEKGDIPEGYSVSREKKERFSLILESASTNQTSMYLCASSLGASGRTWETQYFGPGTRLLVL.

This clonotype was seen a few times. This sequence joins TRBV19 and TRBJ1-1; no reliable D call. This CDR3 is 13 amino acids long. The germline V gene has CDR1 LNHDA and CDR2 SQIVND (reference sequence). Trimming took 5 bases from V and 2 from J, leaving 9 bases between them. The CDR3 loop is CASSRSVNTEAFF. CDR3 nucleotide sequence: TGTGCCAGTAGTCGCTCCGTCAACACTGAAGCTTTCTTT.

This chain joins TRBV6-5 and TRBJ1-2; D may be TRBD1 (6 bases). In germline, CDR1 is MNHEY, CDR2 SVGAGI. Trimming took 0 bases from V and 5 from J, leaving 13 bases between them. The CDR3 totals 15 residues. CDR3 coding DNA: TGTGCCAGCAGTTACTCACTGACAGGTCCTTATGGCTACACCTTC. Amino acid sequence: CASSYSLTGPYGYTF.

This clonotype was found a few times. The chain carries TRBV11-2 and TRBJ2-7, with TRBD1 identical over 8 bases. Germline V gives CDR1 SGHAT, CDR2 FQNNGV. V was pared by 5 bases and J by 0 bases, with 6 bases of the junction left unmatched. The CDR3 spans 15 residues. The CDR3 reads CASSTGQGYSYEQYF. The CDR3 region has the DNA TGTGCCAGCAGCACCGGACAGGGCTACTCCTACGAGCAGTACTTC.

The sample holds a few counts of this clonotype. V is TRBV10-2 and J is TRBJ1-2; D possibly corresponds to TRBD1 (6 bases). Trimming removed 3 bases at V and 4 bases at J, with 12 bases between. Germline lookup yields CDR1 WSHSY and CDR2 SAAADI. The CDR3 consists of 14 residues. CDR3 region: CASSESSTGYGYTF. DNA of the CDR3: TGCGCCAGCAGTGAATCTTCGACAGGCTATGGCTACACCTTC.

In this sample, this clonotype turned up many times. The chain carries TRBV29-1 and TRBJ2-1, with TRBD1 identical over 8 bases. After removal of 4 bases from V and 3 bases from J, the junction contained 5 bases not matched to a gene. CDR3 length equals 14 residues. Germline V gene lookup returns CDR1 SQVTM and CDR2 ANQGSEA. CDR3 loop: CSVVGDRNYNEQFF. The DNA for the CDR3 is TGCAGCGTTGTGGGGGACAGGAACTACAATGAGCAGTTCTTC.

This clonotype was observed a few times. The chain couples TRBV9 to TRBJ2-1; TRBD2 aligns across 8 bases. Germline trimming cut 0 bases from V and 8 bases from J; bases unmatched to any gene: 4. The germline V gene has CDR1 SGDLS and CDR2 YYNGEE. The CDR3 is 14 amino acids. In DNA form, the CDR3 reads TGTGCCAGCAGCGTAGGTAGCGGGGCACATGAGCAGTTCTTC. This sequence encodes CASSVGSGAHEQFF.

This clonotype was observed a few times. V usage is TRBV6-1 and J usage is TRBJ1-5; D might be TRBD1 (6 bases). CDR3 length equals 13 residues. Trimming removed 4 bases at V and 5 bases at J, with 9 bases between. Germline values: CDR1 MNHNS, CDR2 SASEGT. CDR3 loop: CASSGGGYQPQHF. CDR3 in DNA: TGTGCCAGCAGTGGGGGGGGCTATCAGCCCCAGCATTTT.

Here the CDR3 reads CASSKGGRENNEQFF. CDR3 sequence (DNA): TGCGCCAGCAGCAAAGGTGGTCGGGAAAACAATGAGCAGTTCTTC. The V gene is TRBV4-3, the J gene TRBJ2-1; tentative D call: TRBD2 (5 bases). This CDR3 has 15 residues. V was clipped by 5 bases and J by 5 bases, with 16 bases between them. Germline V gene lookup returns CDR1 LGHNA and CDR2 YSLEER.

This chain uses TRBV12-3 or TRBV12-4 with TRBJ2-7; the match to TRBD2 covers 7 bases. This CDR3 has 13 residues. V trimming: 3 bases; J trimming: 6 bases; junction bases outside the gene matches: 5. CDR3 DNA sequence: TGTGCCAGCAGTTTCTCCAGGGAGGGCGAGCAGTACTTC. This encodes CASSFSREGEQYF.

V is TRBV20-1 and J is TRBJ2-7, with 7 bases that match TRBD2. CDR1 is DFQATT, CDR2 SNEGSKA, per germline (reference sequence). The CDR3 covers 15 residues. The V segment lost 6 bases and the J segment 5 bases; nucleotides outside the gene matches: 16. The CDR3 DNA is TGCAGTGCGTTGACTAGCTCCGGAGTTAGTAACGAGCAGTACTTC. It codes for CSALTSSGVSNEQYF.

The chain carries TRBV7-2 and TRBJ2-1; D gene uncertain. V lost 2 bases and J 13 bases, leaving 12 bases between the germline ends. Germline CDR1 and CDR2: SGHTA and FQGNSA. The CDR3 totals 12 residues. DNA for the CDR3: TGTGCCAGCAGCTTAAGTCGAAAGGAACAGTTCTTC. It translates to CASSLSRKEQFF.

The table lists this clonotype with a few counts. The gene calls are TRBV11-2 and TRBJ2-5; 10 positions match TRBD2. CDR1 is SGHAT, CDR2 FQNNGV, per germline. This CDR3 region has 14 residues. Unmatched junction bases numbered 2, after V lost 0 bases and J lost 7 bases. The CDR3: CASSLELAGRTQYF. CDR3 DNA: TGTGCCAGCAGCTTAGAACTAGCGGGACGGACCCAGTACTTC.

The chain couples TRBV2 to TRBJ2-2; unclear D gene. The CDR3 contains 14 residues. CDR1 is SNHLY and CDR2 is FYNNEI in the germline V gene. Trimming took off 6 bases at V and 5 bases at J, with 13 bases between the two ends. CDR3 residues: CASRLTERTGELFF. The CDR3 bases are TGTGCCAGCAGATTGACGGAACGGACCGGGGAGCTGTTTTTT.

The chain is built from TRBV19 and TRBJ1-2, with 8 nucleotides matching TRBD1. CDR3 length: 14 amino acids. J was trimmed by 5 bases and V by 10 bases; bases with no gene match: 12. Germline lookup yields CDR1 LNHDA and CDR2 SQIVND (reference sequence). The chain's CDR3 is CATIGQGVLYGYTF. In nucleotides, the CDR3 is TGTGCCACAATTGGACAGGGCGTCCTTTATGGCTACACCTTC.

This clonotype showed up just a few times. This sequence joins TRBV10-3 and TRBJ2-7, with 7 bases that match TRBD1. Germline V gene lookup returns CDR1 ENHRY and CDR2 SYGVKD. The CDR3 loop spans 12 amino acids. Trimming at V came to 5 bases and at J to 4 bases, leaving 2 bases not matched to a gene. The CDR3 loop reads CAISQQGYEQYF. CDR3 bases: TGTGCCATCAGTCAACAGGGGTACGAGCAGTACTTC.

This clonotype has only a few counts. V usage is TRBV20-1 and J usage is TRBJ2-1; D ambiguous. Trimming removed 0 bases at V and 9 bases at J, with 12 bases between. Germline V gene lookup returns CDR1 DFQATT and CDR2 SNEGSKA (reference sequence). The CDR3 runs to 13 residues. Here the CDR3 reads CSARDPQDGEQFF. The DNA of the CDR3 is TGCAGTGCTAGAGATCCTCAGGACGGTGAGCAGTTCTTC.

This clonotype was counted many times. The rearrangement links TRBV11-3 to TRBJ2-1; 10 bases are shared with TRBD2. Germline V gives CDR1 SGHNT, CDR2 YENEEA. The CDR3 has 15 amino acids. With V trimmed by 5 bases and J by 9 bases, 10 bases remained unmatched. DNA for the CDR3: TGTGCCAGCAGCCGACGGCTAGCGGGAGATCCTGAGCAGTTCTTC. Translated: CASSRRLAGDPEQFF.

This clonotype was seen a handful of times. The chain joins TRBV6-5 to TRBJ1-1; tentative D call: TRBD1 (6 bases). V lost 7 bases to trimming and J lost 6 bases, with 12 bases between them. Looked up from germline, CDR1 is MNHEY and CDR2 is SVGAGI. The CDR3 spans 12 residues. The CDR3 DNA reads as TGTGCCAGCAAAAAGGGGGGGTCTGAAGCTTTCTTT. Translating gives CASKKGGSEAFF.